The T cell receptor beta chain under discussion was sequenced for a study of PD-1 blockade in classical Hodgkin lymphoma. Overall study results and limits: Lower baseline TCR diversity marked trial partial responders and progressors.

Repertoires were generated with immunoSEQ multiplex PCR, while TCRdb's copy carries only in-frame clones and drops some. The sample has about 4,100 clones, around 79% seen once; the top ten hold 4.5% to 6%. Exposure to brentuximab vedotin varied, and each patient had relapsed following autologous stem cell transplantation. Researchers report purifying CD4+ T cells from thawed PBMCs by magnetic negative selection. Concerning this clone: Its matching antigen is unknown.

Trimming took 3 bases from V and 0 from J, leaving 8 bases between them. This CDR3 contains 14 residues. Germline V gene data show CDR1 as SGHVS and CDR2 as FQNEAQ. The receptor was isolated from a human donor with classical Hodgkin lymphoma. This sample comprised CD4+ T cells from blood, obtained at baseline. The chain recombines TRBV7-8 with TRBJ1-2; no firm D call. CDR3 amino acids: CASSFSLANYGYTF. In nucleotides, the CDR3 is TGTGCCAGCAGCTTTTCTCTCGCTAACTATGGCTACACCTTC.